Below, one T cell receptor beta chain is given with its context. Its cognate antigen is unknown. Germline lookup yields CDR1 KGHSH and CDR2 LQKENI. The CDR3 runs to 16 residues. V was cut by 6 bases and J by 2 bases, with 14 bases left in between. Sequencing was performed with immunoSEQ multiplex PCR; in TCRdb, only in-frame clones are kept and a portion is missing. The sample shows 330,000 or so clones, 86% of them seen only once. The data are from a study of cytomegalovirus exposure and HLA in healthy donors. Across the whole study: Both the 120 or so validation repertoires and the 666 first-cohort repertoires used the same platform, as reported by a later analysis. Study outcomes and limitations: Within the 90 to 150 validation repertoires, first-cohort TCR clusters tended to co-occur, according to a later analysis. According to the study, around 150 TCR beta chains were cytomegalovirus-associated.

V is TRBV18 and J is TRBJ2-6; D gene ambiguous. The receptor was derived from a woman between 18 and 29 years old in good health and CMV-seronegative. The specimen sequenced was PBMCs. The CDR3 nucleotides are TGTGCCAGCTCCCCGGGTACTGGTACTGGGGCCAACGTCCTGACTTTC. This encodes CASSPGTGTGANVLTF.